The 26 T cell receptor beta chains in this list originate from one sample, sequenced in a study of blood T cell repertoires in COVID-19. Repertoires were generated with immunoSEQ multiplex PCR, while TCRdb's copy carries only in-frame clones and drops some. Found here are about 150,000 clones, roughly four fifths of them singletons; the top ten hold roughly 15%. The sequenced sample consisted of peripheral blood. The receptors derive from a human donor with acute or convalescent COVID-19. The donor label of this sample is uncertain.

The rearrangement links TRBV6-2 or TRBV6-3 to TRBJ1-1; D possibly corresponds to TRBD1 (6 bases). This CDR3 spans 14 amino acids. The V end lost 2 bases, the J end lost 2 bases, and 9 bases lay between the germline ends. Germline CDR1 is MNHEY and CDR2 is SVGEGT. The CDR3 spells CASSYGQLNTEAFF. The DNA of the CDR3 is TGTGCCAGCAGTTACGGACAGCTTAACACTGAAGCTTTCTTT.

This CDR3 reads CASTVNYGYTF. The CDR3 nucleotides are TGTGCCAGCACGGTGAACTATGGCTACACCTTC. The rearrangement joins TRBV6-5 to TRBJ1-2, with D hard to call. CDR3 length equals 11 residues. V lost 7 bases and J 2 bases, leaving 5 bases between the germline ends. The germline V gene encodes CDR1 MNHEY and CDR2 SVGAGI.

In nucleotides, the CDR3 is TGTGCCTGGGATACAGGGCACTCCTACGAGCAGTACTTC. Translating gives CAWDTGHSYEQYF. The chain employs TRBV30 and TRBJ2-7; tentative D call: TRBD1 (6 bases). Trimming removed 5 bases at V and 0 bases at J, with 11 bases between. The CDR3 loop spans 13 amino acids. The V gene's germline CDR1 is GTSNPN and CDR2 SVGIG (reference sequence).

This clone was observed a handful of times. The chain uses TRBV4-1 and TRBJ1-2, with D possibly TRBD1 on 5 matching bases. The V gene lost 0 bases and the J gene lost 4 bases, with 15 bases spanning the gap. Germline V gives CDR1 MGHRA, CDR2 YSYEKL. The CDR3 has 16 residues. CDR3 in amino acids: CASSQDDAGPAYGYTF. The CDR3 DNA sequence: TGCGCCAGCAGCCAAGATGACGCAGGGCCGGCCTATGGCTACACCTTC.

The gene calls are TRBV30 and TRBJ2-1; 10 nucleotides match TRBD2. The CDR3 covers 15 residues. Germline CDR1 GTSNPN, CDR2 SVGIG (reference sequence). V shed 3 bases and J 6 bases; nucleotides not matched to a gene: 8. CDR3 in amino acids: CAWRAGTSAINEQFF. CDR3 nucleotides: TGTGCCTGGAGAGCCGGGACTAGCGCGATCAATGAGCAGTTCTTC.

The CDR3 DNA sequence: TGTGCCAGTAGTACGGGACAGGACAACGAGCAGTACTTC. Translating it yields CASSTGQDNEQYF. The V call is TRBV19, the J call TRBJ2-7; 8 bases agree with TRBD1. From germline, CDR1 is LNHDA and CDR2 SQIVND (reference sequence). CDR3 length: 13 amino acids. The V segment lost 4 bases and the J segment 5 bases; nucleotides outside the gene matches: 4. The full variable domain, its missing parts supplied by reference TRBV19 and TRBJ2-7, is DGGITQSPKYLFRKEGQNVTLSCEQNLNHDAMYWYRQDPGQGLRLIYYSQIVNDFQKGDIAEGYSVSREKKESFPLTVTSAQKNPTAFYLCASSTGQDNEQYFGPGTRLTVT.

The chain uses TRBV30 and TRBJ1-2, with 7 bases identical to TRBD1. With V trimmed by 0 bases and J by 3 bases, 16 bases remained unmatched. Germline loops: CDR1 GTSNPN, CDR2 SVGIG (reference sequence). CDR3 length equals 18 residues. This CDR3 reads CAWSVPRPRTGTDYGYTF. The CDR3, as DNA: TGTGCCTGGAGTGTACCCAGGCCGCGGACCGGGACAGACTATGGCTACACCTTC. Full variable domain (missing parts from reference TRBV30 and TRBJ1-2): SQTIHQWPATLVQPVGSPLSLECTVEGTSNPNLYWYRQAAGRGLQLLFYSVGIGQISSEVPQNLSASRPQDRQFILSSKKLLLSDSGFYLCAWSVPRPRTGTDYGYTFGSGTRLTVV.

The V call is TRBV4-1, the J call TRBJ1-1; 9 positions agree with TRBD1. CDR1 and CDR2 (germline): MGHRA, YSYEKL. The CDR3 runs to 15 residues. V gave up 4 bases and J gave up 2 bases; unmatched junction bases: 5. As DNA, the CDR3 is TGCGCCAGCAGCCGAGGGACAGGGTATAACACTGAAGCTTTCTTT. Residues: CASSRGTGYNTEAFF.

This clone was recorded a few times. The chain employs TRBV5-4 and TRBJ2-7, with 7 nucleotides matching TRBD1. The germline CDR1 and CDR2 sequences are SGHNT and YYREEE (reference sequence). V was pared by 4 bases and J by 5 bases, with 3 bases of the junction left unmatched. The CDR3 consists of 12 residues. The CDR3 nucleotides are TGTGCCAGCAGCGACGGGACAGACGAGCAGTACTTC. Its translation is CASSDGTDEQYF.

The V gene is TRBV19, the J gene TRBJ1-4, with 8 positions matching TRBD1. In germline, CDR1 is LNHDA, CDR2 SQIVND (reference sequence). J lost 5 bases, V lost 9 bases, and 8 bases had no gene match. The CDR3 is 14 residues long. The CDR3 is CASLDRGGNEKLFF. DNA of the CDR3: TGTGCCAGCCTCGACAGGGGAGGCAATGAAAAACTGTTTTTT.

The V gene is TRBV5-1, the J gene TRBJ2-6, with 10 bases that match TRBD1. The junction had 13 bases not matched to a gene; V was cut back by 4 bases and J by 0 bases. Germline V gives CDR1 SGHRS, CDR2 YFSETQ. This CDR3 region has 20 residues. CDR3: CASSVTGGLTSISGANVLTF. CDR3 coding DNA: TGCGCCAGCAGCGTGACAGGGGGCTTAACATCTATCTCTGGGGCCAACGTCCTGACTTTC.

In its sample, this clone was seen once. The chain is built from TRBV9 and TRBJ1-1; TRBD1 might be the D (6 bases). With 0 bases removed from V and 9 bases from J, the gap between germline ends came to 9 bases. CDR3 length equals 12 residues. From germline, CDR1 is SGDLS and CDR2 YYNGEE. CDR3 loop: CASSVEGGKAFF. CDR3 DNA: TGTGCCAGCAGCGTAGAGGGGGGGAAAGCTTTCTTT.

This clone has at least ten counts. This chain uses TRBV2 with TRBJ1-1, with TRBD1 as a possible D gene (5 bases). The CDR3 is 15 residues long. Germline V gene sequence: CDR1 SNHLY, CDR2 FYNNEI. V shed 6 bases and J shed 7 bases, with 21 bases lying between them. The CDR3 DNA follows: TGTGCCAGCAGCCCCCGGGGGGGGAGGAACTTTGAAGCTTTCTTT. Residues: CASSPRGGRNFEAFF. The whole variable domain, remainder taken from reference TRBV2 and TRBJ1-1, is EPEVTQTPSHQVTQMGQEVILRCVPISNHLYFYWYRQILGQKVEFLVSFYNNEISEKSEIFDDQFSVERPDGSNFTLKIRSTKLEDSAMYFCASSPRGGRNFEAFFGQGTRLTVV.

CDR3 sequence: CASSHVYANFGEKLFF. The DNA for the CDR3 is TGTGCCAGCAGCCACGTTTACGCGAACTTCGGTGAAAAACTGTTTTTT. The chain combines TRBV7-2 with TRBJ1-4; no reliable D call. Per the germline V gene, CDR1 is SGHTA and CDR2 is FQGNSA. The V end lost 5 bases, the J end lost 7 bases, and 20 bases lay between the germline ends. This CDR3 has 16 amino acids.

The CDR3 DNA reads TGTGCCAGCTCACCTAAGAACAGGGACCCGGATACGCAGTATTTT. Amino acid sequence: CASSPKNRDPDTQYF. V usage is TRBV18 and J usage is TRBJ2-3; D is perhaps TRBD1 (6 bases). Germline values: CDR1 KGHSH, CDR2 LQKENI. V lost 3 bases, J lost 6 bases, and 16 bases lay in between. The CDR3 consists of 15 residues.

In this sample, this clone turned up once. The rearrangement joins TRBV5-1 to TRBJ1-1; TRBD1 aligns across 7 bases. The V gene's germline CDR1 is SGHRS and CDR2 YFSETQ. The CDR3 has 12 residues. The V gene end was trimmed by 7 bases and the J gene end by 10 bases; junction bases not matched to a gene: 10. CDR3 in DNA: TGCGCCAGCGCCGGACAGGAAGGCAGAGCTTTCTTT. It is translated as CASAGQEGRAFF.

This clone has just one count. This chain joins TRBV29-1 and TRBJ1-5; D possibly corresponds to TRBD1 (5 bases). The germline V gene has CDR1 SQVTM and CDR2 ANQGSEA. V lost 6 bases and J lost 5, with 14 bases in between. The CDR3 contains 13 residues. The chain's CDR3 is CSVSDNPYQPQHF. CDR3 nucleotides: TGCAGCGTGTCGGACAACCCTTATCAGCCCCAGCATTTT.

This chain links TRBV5-1 with TRBJ1-5, with D unclear. Trimming took off 0 bases at V and 9 bases at J, with 22 bases between the two ends. From germline, CDR1 is SGHRS and CDR2 YFSETQ. CDR3 length: 17 amino acids. In nucleotides, the CDR3 is TGCGCCAGCAGCTTGGGGCTCTCGGCAGGTAGCGAGGGGCCCCAGCATTTT. This codes for CASSLGLSAGSEGPQHF. The variable domain in full, with the rest retrieved from reference TRBV5-1 and TRBJ1-5, is KAGVTQTPRYLIKTRGQQVTLSCSPISGHRSVSWYQQTPGQGLQFLFEYFSETQRNKGNFPGRFSGRQFSNSRSEMNVSTLELGDSALYLCASSLGLSAGSEGPQHFGDGTRLSIL.

This sequence joins TRBV5-8 and TRBJ1-1; TRBD1 is a possible D gene (6 bases). The V gene lost 0 bases and the J gene lost 3 bases, with 15 bases spanning the gap. Germline-derived CDR1 and CDR2 are SGHTS and YDEGEE. The CDR3 runs to 16 residues. Here the CDR3 DNA reads TGTGCCAGCAGCTTGGAGGGGGGGCTTTGGGACACTGAAGCTTTCTTT. It translates to CASSLEGGLWDTEAFF.

The chain couples TRBV19 to TRBJ1-4; D gene uncertain. CDR1 is LNHDA, CDR2 SQIVND, per germline (reference sequence). The CDR3 has 13 residues. The V gene lost 6 bases and the J gene lost 7 bases, with 12 bases spanning the gap. The CDR3 protein is CASREGAGEKLFF. CDR3 in DNA: TGTGCCAGTAGGGAAGGTGCGGGTGAAAAACTGTTTTTT.

V is TRBV5-1 and J is TRBJ2-1; D is possibly TRBD1 (7 bases). The CDR3 is made up of 14 amino acids. CDR1 is SGHRS and CDR2 is YFSETQ in the germline V gene. V lost 3 bases to trimming and J lost 7 bases, with 14 bases between them. This CDR3 is CASSSIQGRNEQFF. In nucleotides, the CDR3 is TGCGCCAGCAGCTCGATACAGGGGAGGAATGAGCAGTTCTTC.

The chain recombines TRBV10-3 with TRBJ1-1; a possible D gene is TRBD1 (5 bases). CDR3 length: 13 residues. V lost 4 bases, J lost 10 bases, and 16 bases lay in between. CDR1 ENHRY and CDR2 SYGVKD come from the germline V gene. The CDR3, as DNA: TGTGCCATCAGTGGGGGGGAGACAAAAATAGCTTTCTTT. It translates to CAISGGETKIAFF.

This sequence joins TRBV30 and TRBJ2-5; D is unresolved. There are 12 residues in the CDR3. V was clipped by 3 bases and J by 1 base, with 6 bases between them. The germline V gene encodes CDR1 GTSNPN and CDR2 SVGIG (reference sequence). CDR3 amino acids: CAWSPLQETQYF. CDR3 nucleotide sequence: TGTGCCTGGAGCCCCCTCCAAGAGACCCAGTACTTC.

The chain couples TRBV11-2 to TRBJ2-3; the D gene is possibly TRBD2 (7 bases). Germline-derived CDR1 and CDR2 are SGHAT and FQNNGV. Trimming took off 7 bases at V and 7 bases at J, with 21 bases between the two ends. This CDR3 has 15 residues. Written as DNA, the CDR3 is TGTGCCAGCACCTCTAACGGGGGGCCCCGGAATACGCAGTATTTT. Translating it yields CASTSNGGPRNTQYF.

The rearrangement uses TRBV4-2 and TRBJ1-1; D uncertain. The CDR3 runs to 15 residues. The germline V gene encodes CDR1 LGHNA and CDR2 YNFKEQ. V lost 0 bases and J lost 1, with 9 bases in between. CDR3 nucleotides: TGTGCCAGCAGCCAAGATTTGGGCCCGAACACTGAAGCTTTCTTT. It encodes CASSQDLGPNTEAFF.

The chain carries TRBV7-2 and TRBJ1-1; D unresolved. The V gene lost 5 bases and the J gene lost 1 base, with 11 bases spanning the gap. The germline V gene has CDR1 SGHTA and CDR2 FQGNSA. This CDR3 is 14 amino acids long. The CDR3 nucleotides are TGTGCCAGCAGCAACATTGGCACGAACACTGAAGCTTTCTTT. Protein: CASSNIGTNTEAFF.